This is a list of T cell receptor beta chains from one sample in a study of cytomegalovirus exposure and HLA in healthy donors. The assay was immunoSEQ multiplex PCR, and TCRdb's table has in-frame clones only and misses some. This table holds 45,000 to 70,000 clones. The sequenced sample consisted of PBMCs. The source of these receptors is a woman aged 25 to 39 in good health and CMV-seropositive. The CDR3 runs from the conserved cysteine through the conserved F or W. The order of the fields is J gene, V gene, CDR3 length, D gene, CDR3 DNA, CDR3 protein. A D gene is named only where the DNA matches it firmly.

>TRBJ2-3|TRBV5-1|14|TRBD2
TGCGCCAGCAGCGTGACTAGCTGGGGAGATACGCAGTATTTT
CASSVTSWGDTQYF
>TRBJ1-5|TRBV6-5|14|TRBD1
TGTGCCAGCAGTGGAGACAGGGGTTATCAGCCCCAGCATTTT
CASSGDRGYQPQHF
>TRBJ2-6|TRBV9|16|.
TGTGCCAGCAGCGTCGGGAGTGGCTCTGGGGCCAACGTCCTGACTTTC
CASSVGSGSGANVLTF
>TRBJ2-1|TRBV18|14|TRBD2
TGTGCCAGCTCACCACCTACGGGAGGAAGTGAGCAGTTCTTC
CASSPPTGGSEQFF
>TRBJ1-2|TRBV4-2|15|.
TGTGCCAGCAGCCAAGTTGGGGGGGGTCTAGGAGGCTACACCTTC
CASSQVGGGLGGYTF
>TRBJ2-7|TRBV5-6|15|.
TGTGCCAGCAGCACATCACAGGTGCCTTCCCACGAGCAGTACTTC
CASSTSQVPSHEQYF
>TRBJ2-1|TRBV27|12|.
TGTGCCAGCAGGAACAAGCGCAATGAGCAGTTCTTC
CASRNKRNEQFF
>TRBJ1-2|TRBV5-4|13|TRBD1
TGTGCCGGGGGACAGTGGGGGAACTATGGCTACACCTTC
CAGGQWGNYGYTF
>TRBJ1-2|TRBV6-1|14|.
TGTGCCAGCAGTGATCTTCGGGAGCAGGGTGGCTACACCTTC
CASSDLREQGGYTF
>TRBJ2-1|TRBV19|15|TRBD2
TGTGCCAGTAGCCCAGGGAGGGAGGCCTACAATGAGCAGTTCTTC
CASSPGREAYNEQFF
>TRBJ1-2|TRBV6-5|15|.
TGTGCCAGCAGGACCACTTTTAAGGGAGACTATGGCTACACCTTC
CASRTTFKGDYGYTF
>TRBJ1-5|TRBV5-1|15|.
TGCGCCAGCAGCCCCGATGGGCAGGGCAATCAGCCCCAGCATTTT
CASSPDGQGNQPQHF
>TRBJ2-7|TRBV30|13|TRBD1
TGTGCCTGGAGTAGAGGGACAGCGTACGAGCAGTACTTC
CAWSRGTAYEQYF
>TRBJ2-6|TRBV18|17|.
TGTGCCAGCTCAGCGGGGGCCCCCCTCTCTGGGGCCAACGTCCTGACTTTC
CASSAGAPLSGANVLTF
>TRBJ2-2|TRBV7-9|15|TRBD2
TGTGCCAGCAGCCCGGGACTAGCCGCGGCCGGGGAGCTGTTTTTT
CASSPGLAAAGELFF
>TRBJ1-1|TRBV18|16|TRBD1
TGTGCCAGCTCACCAGGACAGGGGCCGGAGAACACTGAAGCTTTCTTT
CASSPGQGPENTEAFF
>TRBJ1-4|TRBV14|15|.
TGTGCCAGCAGCCCCCTTGACGGGGATAATGAAAAACTGTTTTTT
CASSPLDGDNEKLFF
>TRBJ2-7|TRBV5-1|15|TRBD2
TGCGCCAGCAGCCCGATTCCGACTAGCGGGAGCCTGCAGTACTTC
CASSPIPTSGSLQYF
>TRBJ1-4|TRBV4-1|15|TRBD1
TGCGCCAGCAGCCCCCTACGGACAGGGGAAGAAAAACTGTTTTTT
CASSPLRTGEEKLFF
>TRBJ2-5|TRBV11-3|14|.
TGTGCCAGCAGCTTAGTGGCCCCTTCGGAGACCCAGTACTTC
CASSLVAPSETQYF
>TRBJ1-2|TRBV29-1|14|TRBD1
TGCAGCGTTGACCGGACAGGGGAAAGCGATGGCTACACCTTC
CSVDRTGESDGYTF
>TRBJ2-5|TRBV2|15|.
TGTGCCAGCAGTGAACCCAGACAGTTCGGGGAGACCCAGTACTTC
CASSEPRQFGETQYF
>TRBJ2-7|TRBV5-5|12|.
TGTGCCAGCAGACGAAGCGGCTACGAGCAGTACTTC
CASRRSGYEQYF
>TRBJ1-3|TRBV6-4|14|.
TGTGCCAGCAAAGGGAGGATTTCTGGAAACACCATATATTTT
CASKGRISGNTIYF
>TRBJ1-3|TRBV10-3|13|TRBD1
TGTGCCATCAGTGACGGACAGGGTAGCACCATATATTTT
CAISDGQGSTIYF
>TRBJ2-3|TRBV18|16|.
TGTGCCAGCTCACCACCGTCAGGGTGGGACACAGATACGCAGTATTTT
CASSPPSGWDTDTQYF
>TRBJ1-2|TRBV6-5|13|.
TGTGCCAGCAGTAAACAGATTAACTATGGCTACACCTTC
CASSKQINYGYTF
>TRBJ2-7|TRBV18|15|TRBD2
TGTGCCAGCTCACGAGTAACCGGGACTAGCAGCGAGCAGTACTTC
CASSRVTGTSSEQYF
>TRBJ1-1|TRBV6-6|15|TRBD1
TGTGCCAGCAGCCCCGGACAGGGGGTCCACACTGAAGCTTTCTTT
CASSPGQGVHTEAFF
>TRBJ1-4|TRBV5-6|14|.
TGTGCCAGCGCCACCTACAGATTTGGGGAAAAACTGTTTTTT
CASATYRFGEKLFF
>TRBJ2-2|TRBV18|16|TRBD2
TGTGCCAGCTCTCCCGGGACTAGCAGAAACACCGGGGAGCTGTTTTTT
CASSPGTSRNTGELFF
>TRBJ2-7|TRBV19|15|TRBD2
TGTGCCAGTAGTATAGCACGGGGGGGCTCGTACGAGCAGTACTTC
CASSIARGGSYEQYF
>TRBJ2-3|TRBV6-1|12|.
TGTGCCAGCAGTGCGACCGGGGATACGCAGTATTTT
CASSATGDTQYF
>TRBJ2-5|TRBV7-9|19|TRBD2
TGTGCCAGCAGCAGGAGAGGTAGCGGGGGTCTAGTTTACCAAGAGACCCAGTACTTC
CASSRRGSGGLVYQETQYF
>TRBJ2-2|TRBV5-1|16|TRBD1
TGCGCCAGCAGCTCTACAGGACAGGGATGGACCGGGGAGCTGTTTTTT
CASSSTGQGWTGELFF
>TRBJ1-1|TRBV5-1|14|.
TGCGCCAGCAGCTTGGCGGCAGGTGGGACTGAAGCTTTCTTT
CASSLAAGGTEAFF
>TRBJ2-3|TRBV4-1|16|TRBD2
TGCGCCAGCAGCCAAGGGGGGGGGAGGAGCACAGATACGCAGTATTTT
CASSQGGGRSTDTQYF
>TRBJ1-5|TRBV30|13|.
TGTGCCTGGTCTCACAGGGCGAATCAGCCCCAGCATTTT
CAWSHRANQPQHF
>TRBJ2-1|TRBV4-1|16|TRBD2
TGCGCCAGCAGCCCCCGGCTAGCGGGGATTTACAATGAGCAGTTCTTC
CASSPRLAGIYNEQFF
>TRBJ1-1|TRBV19|15|.
TGTGCCAGTACTCTCCGGGGGGATTTGGACACTGAAGCTTTCTTT
CASTLRGDLDTEAFF
>TRBJ2-4|TRBV13|14|TRBD2
TGTGCCAGCAGCTCAACTAGCGGGAGAAACATTCAGTACTTC
CASSSTSGRNIQYF
>TRBJ2-7|TRBV6-1|15|TRBD2
TGTGCCAGCAGTGAAATAGCGGGGGTTGGCTACGAGCAGTACTTC
CASSEIAGVGYEQYF
>TRBJ2-7|TRBV5-1|16|.
TGCGCCAGCAGCTTGGGGGGAGACGCAGGAGTGGGCGAGCAGTCCTTC
CASSLGGDAGVGEQSF
>TRBJ1-5|TRBV5-1|16|TRBD1
TGCGCCGGATGCTTGGGGGACAGGGATAGCAATCAGCCCCAGCATTTT
CAGCLGDRDSNQPQHF
>TRBJ2-1|TRBV9|16|TRBD2
TGTGCCAGCAGCGTAGAGGTAGCGGGGGAGAACAATGAGCAGTTCTTC
CASSVEVAGENNEQFF
>TRBJ2-7|TRBV7-6|16|TRBD1
TGTGCCAGCAGCCAGGTCTATGAGGGGGCGGAGTACGAGCAGTACTTC
CASSQVYEGAEYEQYF
>TRBJ1-2|TRBV27|14|TRBD1
TGTGCCAGCAGTTCCCTGGACAGGGCGGGTGGCTACACCTTC
CASSSLDRAGGYTF
>TRBJ2-5|TRBV9|14|.
TGTGCCAGCAGCGTAGGTGGGGAGTGGGAGACCCAGTACTTC
CASSVGGEWETQYF
>TRBJ2-3|TRBV30|16|.
TGTGCCTGGGGTCGTCCCCGTACAGGACCCACAGATACGCAGTATTTT
CAWGRPRTGPTDTQYF
>TRBJ1-2|TRBV2|14|TRBD1
TGTGCCAGCAGCGACCGACAGGGGTTCTATGGCTACACCTTC
CASSDRQGFYGYTF
>TRBJ1-2|TRBV10-3|14|.
TGTGCCATCAGTGAGGACTGGACTAACTATGGCTACACCTTC
CAISEDWTNYGYTF
>TRBJ2-5|TRBV5-1|17|TRBD2
TGCGCCAGCAGCTTGGGGGTAGCGGGGGGCCGCCAAGAGACCCAGTACTTC
CASSLGVAGGRQETQYF
>TRBJ1-1|TRBV30|13|.
TGTGCCTGGAGTGTTACAGCGAACACTGAAGCTTTCTTT
CAWSVTANTEAFF
>TRBJ2-3|TRBV9|14|.
TGTGCCAGCAGCGCCGACTACGGCCCAGATACGCAGTATTTT
CASSADYGPDTQYF